The 12 T cell receptor beta chains listed next were all sequenced from one sample in a study of T cell responses to AZD1222 COVID-19 vaccine. Clones were read by immunoSEQ multiplex PCR, and TCRdb kept only the in-frame ones, dropping some. The data show tens of thousands of clones, 90% seen once. Source: peripheral blood, taken on day 0 of AZD1222 vaccination. Receptor source: an adult in good health.

V usage is TRBV4-1 and J usage is TRBJ2-7, with no clear D. V lost 1 base and J lost 2, with 9 bases in between. This CDR3 is built from 14 residues. Germline V CDR1 and CDR2: MGHRA, YSYEKL. The CDR3 loop is CASSQGSGTYEQYF. The CDR3 nucleotides read TGCGCCAGCAGCCAAGGGTCCGGAACCTACGAGCAGTACTTC.

The chain joins TRBV5-6 to TRBJ2-7, with 7 bases fitting TRBD1. The CDR3 runs 12 residues. The trim removed 4 bases at V and 7 bases at J, leaving 5 bases unmatched. Germline CDR1 reads SGHDT; CDR2 reads YYEEEE. CDR3 coding DNA: TGTGCCAGCAGCCTGACAGGGCGAGAGCAGTACTTC. It specifies CASSLTGREQYF.

The J gene is TRBJ2-3, the V gene TRBV3-1 (or the pseudogene TRBV3-2), with D possibly being TRBD1 (6 bases). Germline V gene sequence: CDR1 LGHDT, CDR2 YNNKEL (reference sequence). V was shortened by 10 bases and J by 3 bases, with 17 bases between the two germline ends. This CDR3 comprises 14 residues. The DNA for the CDR3 is TGTGCCACCGCAGCGGTAGGGGGTACAGATACGCAGTATTTT. Its translation: CATAAVGGTDTQYF.

This chain joins TRBV15 and TRBJ1-4, with D unresolved. Germline loops: CDR1 LNHNV, CDR2 YYDKDF (reference sequence). V lost 0 bases, J lost 7 bases, and 12 bases lay in between. This CDR3 contains 15 residues. The CDR3 DNA follows: TGTGCCACCAGCAGAGATCTGGTGGCGGGTGAAAAACTGTTTTTT. Residues: CATSRDLVAGEKLFF.

CDR3 sequence (DNA): TGTGCCAGTACACCTAGCGGGAGGGTAGAGCAGTTCTTC. It encodes CASTPSGRVEQFF. The rearrangement uses TRBV19 and TRBJ2-1; 12 nucleotides line up with TRBD2. Losses at the gene ends were 7 bases for V and 10 bases for J; bases not matched to a gene: 5. CDR1 and CDR2 from the germline V gene are LNHDA and SQIVND (reference sequence). The CDR3 is 13 amino acids.

CDR3 protein: CASSQQGVGNQPQHF. Written as DNA, the CDR3 is TGTGCCAGCAGTCAACAGGGCGTGGGCAATCAGCCCCAGCATTTT. The chain carries TRBV6-5 and TRBJ1-5, with D possibly TRBD1 on 6 matching bases. The V and J ends lost 5 bases and 2 bases respectively, with 13 bases between them. CDR3 length: 15 residues. CDR1 and CDR2 (germline): MNHEY, SVGAGI.

V gene TRBV7-2 combines with J gene TRBJ2-5; 11 bases map to TRBD2. J lost 5 bases, V lost 1 base, and 6 bases had no gene match. In germline, CDR1 is SGHTA, CDR2 FQGNSA. CDR3 length: 16 residues. The CDR3 spells CASSLVAGGPGETQYF. The DNA of the CDR3 is TGTGCCAGCAGCTTAGTAGCGGGGGGGCCTGGGGAGACCCAGTACTTC.

The chain recombines TRBV2 with TRBJ2-7, with TRBD1 identical over 10 bases. Germline trimming cut 6 bases from V and 2 bases from J; bases unmatched to any gene: 4. Germline CDR1 and CDR2: SNHLY and FYNNEI. The CDR3 runs to 14 residues. The CDR3 coding sequence is TGTGCCAGCAGCGTCGGACAGGGGGCCTACGAGCAGTACTTC. Its protein product is CASSVGQGAYEQYF.

This clone was detected only a few times. This chain links TRBV28 with TRBJ1-5; D perhaps matches TRBD1 (5 bases). The germline CDR1 and CDR2 sequences are MDHEN and SYDVKM. V lost 6 bases and J lost 6, with 12 bases in between. The CDR3 consists of 13 residues. CDR3 sequence: CASRPGSGQPQHF. The DNA for the CDR3 is TGTGCCAGCAGGCCAGGGTCAGGTCAGCCCCAGCATTTT.

CDR3 sequence reads: CASSQRAGRDSNQPQHF. CDR3 in DNA: TGTGCCAGCAGCCAACGGGCGGGCAGGGATAGCAATCAGCCCCAGCATTTT. The rearrangement links TRBV2 to TRBJ1-5; possibly TRBD1 for D (5 bases). The CDR3 is made up of 17 amino acids. Per the germline V gene, CDR1 is SNHLY and CDR2 is FYNNEI. Trimming removed 6 bases from V and 0 bases from J, with 18 bases in between.

The V gene is TRBV13, the J gene TRBJ1-3; unclear D gene. The CDR3 has 14 amino acids. The germline V gene has CDR1 PRHDT and CDR2 FYEKMQ (reference sequence). V lost 2 bases and J lost 0, with 5 bases in between. CDR3 sequence (DNA): TGTGCCAGCAGCTTAAGGTACTCTGGAAACACCATATATTTT. The encoded protein is CASSLRYSGNTIYF.

The V gene is TRBV3-1 (or the pseudogene TRBV3-2), the J gene TRBJ1-1; D is perhaps TRBD1 (5 bases). The CDR3 sequence is 14 residues long. Germline CDR1 is LGHDT and CDR2 is YNNKEL (reference sequence). Trimming pared 4 bases from V and 10 bases from J, leaving 19 bases between. The CDR3 DNA follows: TGTGCCAGCAGCCCCTCAGGGACCGCCGGGGGAGCTTTCTTT. The encoded protein is CASSPSGTAGGAFF.